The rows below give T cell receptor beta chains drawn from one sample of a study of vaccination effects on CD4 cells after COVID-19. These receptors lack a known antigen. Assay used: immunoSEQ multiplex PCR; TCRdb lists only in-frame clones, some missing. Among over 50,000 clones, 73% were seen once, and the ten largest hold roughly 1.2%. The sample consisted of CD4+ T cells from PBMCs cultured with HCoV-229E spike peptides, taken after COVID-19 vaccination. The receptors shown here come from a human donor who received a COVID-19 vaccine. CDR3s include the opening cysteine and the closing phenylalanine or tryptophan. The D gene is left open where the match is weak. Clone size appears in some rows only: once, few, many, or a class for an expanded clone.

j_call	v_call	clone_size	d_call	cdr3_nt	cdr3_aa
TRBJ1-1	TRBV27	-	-	TGTGCCAGCAGACGGACAGATCTTTACACTGAAGCTTTCTTT	CASRRTDLYTEAFF
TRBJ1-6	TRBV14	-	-	TGTGCCAGCAGCCAACTTCACAGTCTTAATTCACCCCTCCACTTT	CASSQLHSLNSPLHF
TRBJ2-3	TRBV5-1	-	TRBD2	TGCGCCAGCAGCCGGGGGGTTATCACAGATACGCAGTATTTT	CASSRGVITDTQYF
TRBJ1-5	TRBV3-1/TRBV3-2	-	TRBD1	TGTGCCAGCAGCCAAGATCTTGGACAGGGGGCCCGTCAGCCCCAGCATTTT	CASSQDLGQGARQPQHF
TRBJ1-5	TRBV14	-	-	TGTGCCAGCAGCCAGGACCCCCGGACCCACTATAGCAATCAGCCCCAGCATTTT	CASSQDPRTHYSNQPQHF
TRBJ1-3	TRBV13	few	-	TGTGCCAGCAGCTTTGGGGGCTCTGGAAACACCATATATTTT	CASSFGGSGNTIYF
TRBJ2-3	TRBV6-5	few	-	TGTGCCAGCAGACGGGACAGCACAGATACGCAGTATTTT	CASRRDSTDTQYF
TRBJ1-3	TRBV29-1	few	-	TGCAGCGTTGATTCGGGAGGCGACACCATATATTTT	CSVDSGGDTIYF
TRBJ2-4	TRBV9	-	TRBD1	TGTGCCAGCAGCGTCCGACAGGGCGAGGACATTCAGTACTTC	CASSVRQGEDIQYF
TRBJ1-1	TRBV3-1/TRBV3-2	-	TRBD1	TGTGCCAGCAGCCGACAGGGTGGGACTGAAGCTTTCTTT	CASSRQGGTEAFF
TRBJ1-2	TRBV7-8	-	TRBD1	TGTGCCAGCAGCCAAGACAGGGGAGCTTTCTATGGCTACACCTTC	CASSQDRGAFYGYTF
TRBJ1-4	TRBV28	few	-	TGTGCCAGCAGTTACCAGGGGATGAATGAAAAACTGTTTTTT	CASSYQGMNEKLFF
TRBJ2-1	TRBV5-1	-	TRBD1	TGCGCCAGCAGCCCACAACCGGGACAGGGTTACAATGAGCAGTTCTTC	CASSPQPGQGYNEQFF
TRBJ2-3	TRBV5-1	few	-	TGCGCCAGCAGCTTAGGCCGGCTCACAGATACGCAGTATTTT	CASSLGRLTDTQYF
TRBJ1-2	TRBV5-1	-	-	TGCGCCAGCAGCTTGGACGGTCAGGGGATATACGGCTACACCTTC	CASSLDGQGIYGYTF
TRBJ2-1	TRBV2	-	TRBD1	TGTGCCAGCAGTCGACAGGGTTACAATGAGCAGTTCTTC	CASSRQGYNEQFF
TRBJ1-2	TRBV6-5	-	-	TGTGCCAGCAGTCCGCAGGGAGATGGCTACACCTTC	CASSPQGDGYTF
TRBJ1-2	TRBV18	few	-	TGTGCCAGCTTCGCGACACAGACTAACTATGGCTACACCTTC	CASFATQTNYGYTF
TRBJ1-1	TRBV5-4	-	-	TGTGCCAGCAGCCCTGACCCGAACACTGAAGCTTTCTTT	CASSPDPNTEAFF
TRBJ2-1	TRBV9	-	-	TGTGCCGGCAGCGCCGGGGGGGGAGGGGGCGGCGACCTCTTC	CAGSAGGGGGGDLF
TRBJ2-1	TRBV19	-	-	TGTGCCAGTAGTATCGGGAGCGGCCTGGGGCAGTTCTTC	CASSIGSGLGQFF
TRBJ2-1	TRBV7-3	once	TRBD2	TGTGCCAGCAGCTTTAGCGGGGCCTCCTACAATGAGCAGTTCTTC	CASSFSGASYNEQFF
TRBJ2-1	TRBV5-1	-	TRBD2	TGCGCCAGCAGCTTGCGGCGGGGGGGATCCTACAATGAGCAGTTCTTC	CASSLRRGGSYNEQFF
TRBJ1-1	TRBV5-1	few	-	TGCGCCAGCAGCTTGGGGGGGCGGGAAGGCTACGGCACTGAAGCTTTCTTT	CASSLGGREGYGTEAFF
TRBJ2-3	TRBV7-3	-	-	TGTGCCAGCAGCTTAACATCAGATACGCAGTATTTT	CASSLTSDTQYF
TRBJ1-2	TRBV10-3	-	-	TGTGCCATCAGTGAGTCGGGGGGTGTCAACTATGGCTACACCTTC	CAISESGGVNYGYTF
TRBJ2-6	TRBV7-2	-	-	TGTGCCAGCAGCTTAGTCGGTTCTGGGGCCAACGTCCTGACTTTC	CASSLVGSGANVLTF
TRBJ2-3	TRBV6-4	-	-	TGTGCCAGCAAGGACAGCAGCACAGATACGCAGTATTTT	CASKDSSTDTQYF
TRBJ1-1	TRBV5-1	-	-	TGCGCCAGCAGCCTGGCTATAGGGGCCACTGAAGCTTTCTTT	CASSLAIGATEAFF
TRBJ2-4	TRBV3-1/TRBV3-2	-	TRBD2	TGTGCCAGCAGCCATACCCGGACTAGGCTCAAAAACATTCAGTACTTC	CASSHTRTRLKNIQYF
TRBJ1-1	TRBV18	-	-	TGTGCCAGCTCACCATTATTAGCTGAAGCTTTCTTT	CASSPLLAEAFF
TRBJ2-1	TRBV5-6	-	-	TGTGCCAGCAGCCAACGGTGGGACACCGTCAATGAGCAGTTCTTC	CASSQRWDTVNEQFF
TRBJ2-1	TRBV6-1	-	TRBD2	TGTGCCAGCAGTGAAGACGGACTAGCGGGGGGCGTAGAGGAGCAGTTCTTC	CASSEDGLAGGVEEQFF
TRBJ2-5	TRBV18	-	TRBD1	TGTGCCAGCTCACCCCTAGGGACAGGGGGCAAAGGCCAAGAGACCCAGTACTTC	CASSPLGTGGKGQETQYF
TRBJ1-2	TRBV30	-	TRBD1	TGTGCCTGGAGTGTGGGGGACAGGGCCCCCAACGACTATGGCTACACCTTC	CAWSVGDRAPNDYGYTF
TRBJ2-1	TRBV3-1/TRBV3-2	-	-	TGTGCCAGCAGCCAACAGGGGACGGGCGATGAGCAGTTCTTC	CASSQQGTGDEQFF
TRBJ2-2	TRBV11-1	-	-	TGTGCCAGCAGCCCCGGACAAAACACCGGGGAGCTGTTTTTT	CASSPGQNTGELFF
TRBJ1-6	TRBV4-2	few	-	TGTGCCAGCAGCCAAGACCAAACAGGGCATTCACCCCTCCACTTT	CASSQDQTGHSPLHF
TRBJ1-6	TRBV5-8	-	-	TGTGCCAGCAGCTTGGGTGCAGGGGTGCTTTATAATTCACCCCTCCACTTT	CASSLGAGVLYNSPLHF
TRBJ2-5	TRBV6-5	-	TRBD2	TGTGCCAGCAGTTACGGGGTAGCGGGGAAAGAGACCCAGTACTTC	CASSYGVAGKETQYF
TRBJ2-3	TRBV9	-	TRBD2	TGTGCCAGCAGCGTAGGGCTAGCGGGGGGCTCGAGCACAGATACGCAGTATTTT	CASSVGLAGGSSTDTQYF
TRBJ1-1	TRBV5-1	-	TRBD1	TGCGCCAGCAGCTTGGAGGGGACAGGGCTCAGGGAAGCTTTCTTT	CASSLEGTGLREAFF
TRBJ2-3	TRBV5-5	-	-	TGTGCCAGCCTCCCTCAGCAGGGAAGCACAGATACGCAGTATTTT	CASLPQQGSTDTQYF
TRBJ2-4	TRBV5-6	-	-	TGTGCCAGCAGCTTGTATGCCCAGGGAGTCAAAAACATTCAGTACTTC	CASSLYAQGVKNIQYF
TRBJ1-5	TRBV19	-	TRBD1	TGTGCCAGTAGTACTTGGGGACAGGGTAGCAATCAGCCCCAGCATTTT	CASSTWGQGSNQPQHF
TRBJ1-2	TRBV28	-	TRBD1	TGTGCCAGCAGGGAAGGGACAGCCTTTTCTAACTATGGCTACACCTTC	CASREGTAFSNYGYTF
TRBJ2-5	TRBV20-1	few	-	TGCAGTGAAGGTGGGGTCGGGACCCAGTACTTC	CSEGGVGTQYF
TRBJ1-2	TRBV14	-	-	TGTGCCAGCAGCCAAGATTCTTGGGCTGGCTACACCTTC	CASSQDSWAGYTF